This entry lists 18 T cell receptor beta chains sequenced from one sample in a study of blood T cell repertoires in COVID-19 (dated by TCRdb to about 2020). Library preparation employed the immunoSEQ multiplex PCR assay. TCRdb's version of the immuneACCESS table is confined to in-frame rearrangements and falls short of the full clone set. An unresolved V gene accounts for under half of the shortfall where checked; the remainder is of unknown origin. The sample table lists about 270,000 clones, over 75% of them with a count of one. The top ten clonotypes cover approximately 10% of the sample. The sample taken for sequencing was peripheral blood. All receptors come from a woman in her sixties or seventies with acute or convalescent COVID-19.

The chain links TRBV9 to TRBJ2-1; tentative D call: TRBD2 (6 bases). Germline CDR1 reads SGDLS; CDR2 reads YYNGEE. The V end lost 1 base, the J end lost 2 bases, and 16 bases lay between the germline ends. The CDR3 contains 17 residues. CDR3 sequence: CASSVRTGVGAYNEQFF. Written as DNA, the CDR3 is TGTGCCAGCAGCGTACGGACGGGGGTCGGAGCCTACAATGAGCAGTTCTTC.

The rearrangement joins TRBV3-1 (or the pseudogene TRBV3-2) to TRBJ1-6, with TRBD1 matching over 7 bases. V shed 4 bases, J shed 0 bases, and the junction held 6 bases outside the gene matches. This CDR3 is built from 17 residues. Germline CDR1 is LGHDT and CDR2 is YNNKEL (reference sequence). The CDR3 bases are TGTGCCAGCAGCCGGCCACAGGGGAGCTCCTATAATTCACCCCTCCACTTT. Its translation is CASSRPQGSSYNSPLHF.

V gene TRBV23-1 combines with J gene TRBJ1-5, with D uncertain. TRBV23-1 is an open reading frame, and its role is uncertain. The CDR3 covers 13 residues. The V gene lost 2 bases and the J gene lost 4 bases, with 6 bases spanning the gap. CDR3 nucleotide sequence: TGCGCCAGCAGTCAAGGAGTGAATCAGCCCCAGCATTTT. Its protein is CASSQGVNQPQHF.

V and J are TRBV6-5 and TRBJ2-3; D gene ambiguous. The germline V gene has CDR1 MNHEY and CDR2 SVGAGI. The ends were cut back, 8 bases at V and 0 bases at J, with 12 bases in the middle. CDR3 length: 14 amino acids. The CDR3 loop reads CASRRLLSTDTQYF. CDR3 sequence (DNA): TGTGCCAGCCGAAGACTTTTAAGCACAGATACGCAGTATTTT.

The V call is TRBV10-3, the J call TRBJ1-4, with D possibly TRBD1 on 5 matching bases. Trimming cost V 3 bases and J 4 bases, with 9 bases left between them. The CDR3 sequence is 14 residues long. The germline gives CDR1 ENHRY, CDR2 SYGVKD. The CDR3 sequence is CAISEGALNEKLFF. The CDR3 nucleotides are TGTGCCATCAGTGAAGGGGCCCTTAATGAAAAACTGTTTTTT.

J is TRBJ1-2 and V is TRBV7-9; D gene ambiguous. The CDR3 spans 14 residues. CDR1 and CDR2 from the germline V gene are SEHNR and FQNEAQ (reference sequence). The ends were cut back, 4 bases at V and 5 bases at J, with 14 bases in the middle. Here the CDR3 DNA reads TGTGCCAGCAGCTCCCGAGTCGTTGGTTATGGCTACACCTTC. Residues: CASSSRVVGYGYTF.

The chain recombines TRBV11-1 with TRBJ2-7; D gene unclear. This CDR3 spans 13 amino acids. The ends were cut back, 3 bases at V and 0 bases at J, with 6 bases in the middle. Germline lookup yields CDR1 SGHAT and CDR2 FQDESV (reference sequence). As DNA, the CDR3 is TGTGCCAGCAGCTTTAGCTCCTCCTACGAGCAGTACTTC. This codes for CASSFSSSYEQYF. The whole variable domain, remainder taken from reference TRBV11-1 and TRBJ2-7, is EAEVAQSPRYKITEKSQAVAFWCDPISGHATLYWYRQILGQGPELLVQFQDESVVDDSQLPKDRFSAERLKGVDSTLKIQPAELGDSAMYLCASSFSSSYEQYFGPGTRLTVT.

This chain uses TRBV18 with TRBJ1-1; D remains unclear. In germline, CDR1 is KGHSH, CDR2 LQKENI. The CDR3 consists of 13 residues. The V and J ends lost 6 bases and 2 bases respectively, with 10 bases between them. The CDR3 here is CASSAGVNTEAFF. CDR3 DNA: TGTGCCAGCTCCGCCGGGGTCAACACTGAAGCTTTCTTT.

V is TRBV9 and J is TRBJ1-1, with TRBD1 as a possible D gene (6 bases). Germline CDR1 and CDR2: SGDLS and YYNGEE. V was shortened by 3 bases and J by 1 base, with 16 bases between the two germline ends. The CDR3 spans 16 residues. CDR3 nucleotide sequence: TGTGCCAGCAGCGCCATTGGGACACCTTGGAACACTGAAGCTTTCTTT. This encodes CASSAIGTPWNTEAFF.

A remark on this clone: The sample carries other DNA sequences with the same CDR3. The chain uses TRBV7-9 and TRBJ2-5; D not resolved. The CDR3 contains 14 residues. Germline CDR1 and CDR2: SEHNR and FQNEAQ (reference sequence). Trimming took off 6 bases at V and 0 bases at J, with 11 bases between the two ends. CDR3 coding DNA: TGTGCCAGCAGTTCCGCTAGAGACCAAGAGACCCAGTACTTC. Residues: CASSSARDQETQYF.

This chain uses TRBV12-5 with TRBJ2-5; 9 positions match TRBD2. The CDR3 contains 17 residues. Germline V gives CDR1 LGHNT, CDR2 FRNRAP. The ends lost 3 bases at V and 0 bases at J; junction bases unmatched: 8. CDR3 sequence reads: CASGLASGVMYQETQYF. Written as DNA, the CDR3 is TGTGCTAGTGGTTTAGCTAGCGGGGTGATGTACCAAGAGACCCAGTACTTC.

V is TRBV12-3 or TRBV12-4 and J is TRBJ1-1; D uncertain. V lost 1 base and J lost 11, with 11 bases in between. The CDR3 is 12 residues long. CDR3 in DNA: TGTGCCAGCAGTTTAGAGGGAGGTGACGCTTTCTTT. It translates to CASSLEGGDAFF.

The V gene is TRBV3-1 (or the pseudogene TRBV3-2), the J gene TRBJ2-7; tentative D call: TRBD1 (5 bases). V was shortened by 10 bases and J by 6 bases, with 16 bases between the two germline ends. Germline values: CDR1 LGHDT, CDR2 YNNKEL (reference sequence). The CDR3 has 12 residues. The CDR3 DNA follows: TGTGCCACACAGGTTTCGTCAGCCGAGCAGTACTTC. Translated: CATQVSSAEQYF.

The table lists this clone with a few counts. The V gene is TRBV10-1, the J gene TRBJ1-3; D uncertain. Trimming pared 2 bases from V and 3 bases from J, leaving 11 bases between. The CDR3 sequence is 15 residues long. The germline CDR1 and CDR2 sequences are WNHNN and SYGVQD (reference sequence). CDR3 nucleotides: TGCGCCAGCAGTGAGGGAACAGACGTTGGAAACACCATATATTTT. Translated, it gives CASSEGTDVGNTIYF.

J is TRBJ2-2 and V is TRBV19; 9 nucleotides agree with TRBD1. This CDR3 has 14 residues. Germline assignment: CDR1 LNHDA and CDR2 SQIVND (reference sequence). Unmatched junction bases numbered 5, after V lost 6 bases and J lost 6 bases. Here the CDR3 reads CASSPQGAAGELFF. The CDR3 bases are TGTGCCAGTAGCCCACAGGGGGCAGCCGGGGAGCTGTTTTTT.

V and J are TRBV20-1 and TRBJ1-5, with D unresolved. CDR3 length equals 11 residues. Germline V gene sequence: CDR1 DFQATT, CDR2 SNEGSKA (reference sequence). V lost 6 bases to trimming and J lost 11 bases, with 14 bases between them. CDR3 DNA sequence: TGCAGTGCCCGGAGGAGGGAAGCCCAGCATTTT. Translating gives CSARRREAQHF.

The DNA for the CDR3 is TGTGCCAGCTCACCCGGACTAGCGGAGACCCAGTACTTC. This codes for CASSPGLAETQYF. The chain couples TRBV18 to TRBJ2-5, with 9 positions matching TRBD2. The CDR3 runs to 13 residues. Germline-derived CDR1 and CDR2 are KGHSH and LQKENI. The junction had 1 base not matched to a gene; V was cut back by 3 bases and J by 5 bases.

The chain combines TRBV27 with TRBJ1-2; 8 positions agree with TRBD1. The junction had 9 bases not matched to a gene; V was cut back by 2 bases and J by 7 bases. Germline V lookup: CDR1 MNHEY, CDR2 SMNVEV (reference sequence). The CDR3 contains 15 residues. This chain's CDR3 is CASSLTLRGPSGYTF. The CDR3 DNA reads TGTGCCAGCAGTTTAACGCTCAGGGGGCCTAGTGGCTACACCTTC.